What follows describes a single T cell receptor (beta chain). Its antigen is not identified. A process of 5'RACE template switching, which added a universal primer site and UMIs, was used to make TCR cDNA. TCRdb processed the 5' RACE reads anew with MiXCR; each CDR3 protein has one entry. The profile shows some 150,000 distinct CDR3 sequences, 7% to 10% of them singletons. The data were taken from a study of T cells after yellow fever vaccination. Study-wide results and caveats: Subsequent booster samples again held most clones from primary vaccination (roughly 95% CD4, just under 90% CD8). Overall, a small share of clonotypes was seen in both CD4 and CD8 compartments. Sorted repertoires could include abundant contaminating clonotypes from bulk cells.

This specimen was CD8+ T cells sorted from PBMCs, taken 45 days after the yellow fever booster vaccination. This receptor was identified in a man in his late teens or twenties who received the YFV17D yellow fever vaccine.

The chain's CDR3 is CAISGVENLGLYGYTF. The CDR3 DNA follows: TGTGCCATCAGTGGCGTAGAGAACTTGGGACTCTATGGCTACACCTTC. The V and J genes are TRBV10-3 and TRBJ1-2, with D possibly TRBD1 on 5 matching bases. Germline CDR1 ENHRY, CDR2 SYGVKD. The CDR3 is made up of 16 amino acids. V lost 4 bases and J lost 4, with 19 bases in between.